The rows below give T cell receptor beta chains drawn from one sample of a study of CD8 T cells in ankylosing spondylitis. TCRdb independently ran MiXCR on the 5' RACE reads; one entry per CDR3 protein. The sample consists of approximately 220,000 distinct CDR3 sequences, 20% to 30% of them appearing once. The material sequenced was blood, either unsorted or a sorted T cell fraction (not recorded which). Receptor source: a male donor with ankylosing spondylitis or in good health (not recorded which). Each CDR3 is given with its conserved first and last residue. The order of the fields is clone size, V gene, D gene, J gene, CDR3 DNA, CDR3 protein. A D gene is named only where the DNA matches it firmly. Not all rows give a size; the values are once, few, many and, for expanded clones, a class.

>.|TRBV6-1|TRBD2|TRBJ2-5
TGTGCCAGCAGCCGCGGACTAGCGGGAACAGGGACCCAGTACTTC
CASSRGLAGTGTQYF
>.|TRBV12-3/TRBV12-4|.|TRBJ1-6
TGTGCCAGCAGCCCAACAACCGGCTCCTATAATTCACCCCTCCACTTT
CASSPTTGSYNSPLHF
>few|TRBV5-6|TRBD1|TRBJ2-2
TGTGCCAGCAGCTCCTGGGACAGGGACACCGGGGAGCTGTTTTTT
CASSSWDRDTGELFF
>many|TRBV4-1|.|TRBJ2-1
TGCGCCAGCAGCCAGGAACCTACTGGGCGGCTCTCCTACAATGAGCAGTTCTTC
CASSQEPTGRLSYNEQFF
>many|TRBV20-1|.|TRBJ1-5
TGCAGTGCTAGCAGGGGCCTTAGCAATCAGCCCCAGCATTTT
CSASRGLSNQPQHF
>many|TRBV20-1|.|TRBJ2-1
TGCAGTGCTAGAAAGGATGAGCAGTTCTTC
CSARKDEQFF
>.|TRBV4-2|TRBD2|TRBJ2-3
TGTGCCAGCAGCCAGGGCCTTAGCGGGCGCGGCACAGATACGCAGTATTTT
CASSQGLSGRGTDTQYF
>many|TRBV5-5|.|TRBJ1-1
TGTGCCAGCAGCGTCCAGCAAAAGGGTTTTGGAGCTTTCTTT
CASSVQQKGFGAFF
>few|TRBV20-1|TRBD2|TRBJ2-7
TGCAGTGCTTCAAGCGGGGGTCTCTACGAGCAGTACTTC
CSASSGGLYEQYF
>many|TRBV2|.|TRBJ2-2
TGTGCCAGCAGTGGGGTCCTGAACACCGGGGAGCTGTTTTTT
CASSGVLNTGELFF
>few|TRBV20-1|TRBD2|TRBJ2-1
TGCAGTGCTAGAACGGGACTAGCGGGAGTCAATGAGCAGTTCTTC
CSARTGLAGVNEQFF
>.|TRBV6-6|.|TRBJ2-2
TGTGCCAGCAGCACGAGCGGGGAGCTGTTTTTT
CASSTSGELFF
>few|TRBV5-5|TRBD1|TRBJ2-7
TGTGCCAGCAGCCCAGGGACAGCCCCCTACGAGCAGTACTTC
CASSPGTAPYEQYF
>many|TRBV3-1|.|TRBJ1-2
TGTGCCAGCAGCCAAGGAGGGTCCGGCTACACCTTC
CASSQGGSGYTF
>.|TRBV10-1|TRBD2|TRBJ2-3
TGCGCCAGCAGCCGGACTAGCGGGGGGTTCACAGATACGCAGTATTTT
CASSRTSGGFTDTQYF
>many|TRBV12-3/TRBV12-4|TRBD2|TRBJ2-1
TGTGCCAGCAGAGTAGCGGGAGGGACAAAATCTAATGAACAGTTCTTC
CASRVAGGTKSNEQFF
>few|TRBV28|.|TRBJ1-4
TGTGCCAGCGCAACAGGGTCATTAGAGGAAAAACTGTTTTTT
CASATGSLEEKLFF
>many|TRBV11-2|TRBD2|TRBJ2-3
TGTGCCAGCAGCAGCAGACTAGCGGTCGACGGGTGGACCTCGACAGATACGCAGTATTTT
CASSSRLAVDGWTSTDTQYF
>.|TRBV12-3/TRBV12-4|.|TRBJ2-1
TGTGCCAGCAGTTTGGACTTCACTCAGTTCTTC
CASSLDFTQFF
>.|TRBV7-2|.|TRBJ1-5
TGTGCCAGCAGCTTAGGACAGAACCTGGGTCAGCCCCAGCATTTT
CASSLGQNLGQPQHF
>.|TRBV5-1|.|TRBJ2-5
TGCGCCAGCAGCTTGGCGGGCCGGGAGACCCAGTACTTC
CASSLAGRETQYF
>few|TRBV20-1|TRBD2|TRBJ2-1
TGCAGTGCTAGAAGGGGAGGGGCCCCGCACTTC
CSARRGGAPHF
>.|TRBV24-1|.|TRBJ2-1
TGTGCCACCAGTGATTATCAGGGTGAGCAGTTCTTC
CATSDYQGEQFF
>.|TRBV20-1|TRBD1|TRBJ2-4
TGCAGTGCTAGAGATAATTCCAGGGGGTCGCAAGGCAAAAACATTCAGTACTTC
CSARDNSRGSQGKNIQYF
>few|TRBV7-7|.|TRBJ2-1
TGTGCTAGCAGCCCGGGACACCCTAGGGATGAGCAGTTCTTC
CASSPGHPRDEQFF